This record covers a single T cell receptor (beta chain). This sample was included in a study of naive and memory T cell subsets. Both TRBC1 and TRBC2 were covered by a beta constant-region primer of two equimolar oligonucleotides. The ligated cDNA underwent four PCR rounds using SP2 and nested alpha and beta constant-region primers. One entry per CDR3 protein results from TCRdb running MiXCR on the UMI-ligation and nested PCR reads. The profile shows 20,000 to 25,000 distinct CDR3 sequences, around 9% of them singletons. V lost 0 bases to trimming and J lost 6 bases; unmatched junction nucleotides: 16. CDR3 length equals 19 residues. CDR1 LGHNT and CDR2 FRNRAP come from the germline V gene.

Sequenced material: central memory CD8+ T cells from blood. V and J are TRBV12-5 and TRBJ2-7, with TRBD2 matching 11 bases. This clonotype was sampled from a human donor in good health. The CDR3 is CASGLVPSGRPTAMGEQYF. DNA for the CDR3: TGTGCTAGTGGTTTGGTACCTAGCGGGAGGCCTACAGCAATGGGCGAGCAGTACTTC.